A single sample gave rise to the 10 T cell receptor beta chains below, sequenced in a study of T-cell reconstitution after alpha-beta-depleted transplantation in children. The TCRbeta library incorporated unique molecular identifiers. From the PCR reads, TCRdb called clonotypes with MiXCR, one entry per CDR3 protein. The sample yields over 90,000 distinct CDR3 sequences, less than 6% seen once. This material consisted of PBMCs, mostly from graft donor cells, taken 60 days after TCRalphabeta/CD19-depleted stem cell transplant. All receptors come from a female patient aged 2-9 years who had a stem cell transplant for Fanconi anemia, so the T cells may come from the graft donor.

This clonotype appeared many times. This chain joins TRBV7-2 and TRBJ2-2; 7 bases match TRBD2. This CDR3 spans 15 amino acids. V dropped 0 bases and J dropped 7; count of bases not matched to a gene: 5. Germline V gene data show CDR1 as SGHTA and CDR2 as FQGNSA. CDR3 coding DNA: TGTGCCAGCAGCTTAGCGGGAGGGCCCTTCGGGGAGCTGTTTTTT. Translating it yields CASSLAGGPFGELFF.

This clonotype appeared many times. The chain uses TRBV20-1 and TRBJ2-2, with 7 bases matching TRBD1. This CDR3 contains 14 residues. V was clipped by 6 bases and J by 7 bases; unmatched bases: 11. Germline CDR1 DFQATT, CDR2 SNEGSKA (reference sequence). This CDR3 is CSAKNRGFSGELFF. The CDR3, as DNA: TGCAGTGCCAAAAACAGGGGATTCAGCGGGGAGCTGTTTTTT.

In its sample, this clonotype was seen a few times. The chain is built from TRBV24-1 and TRBJ2-3; TRBD2 agrees at 8 bases. The ends lost 1 base at V and 1 base at J; junction bases unmatched: 3. This CDR3 comprises 16 residues. Germline loops: CDR1 KGHDR, CDR2 SFDVKD. CDR3 bases: TGTGCCACCAGTGATTTTTCAGCGGGAGGCACAGATACGCAGTATTTT. Protein: CATSDFSAGGTDTQYF.

This clonotype was seen at least ten times. V usage is TRBV5-1 and J usage is TRBJ2-7; D is perhaps TRBD2 (5 bases). V was cut by 7 bases and J by 3 bases, with 17 bases left in between. This CDR3 has 14 amino acids. Per germline, CDR1 SGHRS and CDR2 YFSETQ. The CDR3 is CASRTDIGLYEQYF. DNA for the CDR3: TGCGCCAGCCGGACCGACATAGGACTCTACGAGCAGTACTTC.

This clonotype was observed at least ten times. The chain combines TRBV5-1 with TRBJ2-1, with D unclear. Germline values: CDR1 SGHRS, CDR2 YFSETQ. V shed 2 bases and J shed 5 bases, with 2 bases lying between them. CDR3 length equals 11 residues. CDR3 coding DNA: TGCGCCAGCAGCTTACACAATGAGCAGTTCTTC. It yields the protein CASSLHNEQFF.

This clonotype was detected only a few times. This chain connects TRBV6-1 to TRBJ1-5; 11 positions match TRBD1. Germline-derived CDR1 and CDR2 are MNHNS and SASEGT. With V trimmed by 6 bases and J by 5 bases, 3 bases remained unmatched. The CDR3 is 14 amino acids. In nucleotides, the CDR3 is TGTGCCAGCAGAGGGACAGGGGGACATCAGCCCCAGCATTTT. It translates to CASRGTGGHQPQHF.

Ten or more counts support this clonotype. CDR3 protein: CAISEMGQHTQYF. In DNA, the CDR3 is TGTGCCATCAGTGAGATGGGACAGCATACGCAGTATTTT. The chain links TRBV10-3 to TRBJ2-3; TRBD1 matches at 7 bases. This CDR3 has 13 amino acids. Germline CDR1 and CDR2: ENHRY and SYGVKD. V shed 2 bases and J 7 bases; nucleotides not matched to a gene: 3.

This clonotype came up a few times. The chain carries TRBV6-1 and TRBJ2-5; D is undetermined. Per germline, CDR1 MNHNS and CDR2 SASEGT. Trimming removed 6 bases at V and 4 bases at J, with 6 bases between. The CDR3 contains 11 residues. CDR3 residues: CASSRSETQYF. The DNA of the CDR3 is TGTGCCAGCAGCAGATCAGAGACCCAGTACTTC.

This clonotype has ten or more counts. The rearrangement uses TRBV12-3 or TRBV12-4 and TRBJ2-3, with 8 positions matching TRBD1. Losses at the gene ends were 5 bases for V and 6 bases for J; bases not matched to a gene: 13. This CDR3 has 16 amino acids. For the CDR3, the DNA is TGTGCCAGCAGTCTCAAACAGGGGGTAACGGGGGATACGCAGTATTTT. This gives the protein CASSLKQGVTGDTQYF.

The genes are TRBV30 and TRBJ2-1; a possible D gene is TRBD1 (6 bases). With 5 bases removed from V and 4 bases from J, the gap between germline ends came to 15 bases. The germline gives CDR1 GTSNPN, CDR2 SVGIG (reference sequence). This CDR3 comprises 14 residues. CDR3 sequence reads: CAWRKGHAYNEQFF. The CDR3 DNA sequence: TGTGCCTGGCGAAAGGGACACGCATACAATGAGCAGTTCTTC.